These 26 T cell receptor beta chains were all obtained from the same sample, sequenced in a study of blood T cells in healthy people across ages. The use of a sample-barcoded 5' primer and a J-beta primer mix characterized a second PCR of roughly 7 to 12 cycles. From the 5' RACE reads, TCRdb called clonotypes with MiXCR, one entry per CDR3 protein. The table includes fewer than 1,000,000 distinct CDR3 sequences, around 45% detected once. Sequencing was done on a sample of blood. The receptor source for this set is a man aged 60 to 75 in good health.

A note on this clonotype: One junction end disagrees with the germline gene, perhaps due to a read error. The chain employs TRBV10-3 and TRBJ2-1; 9 nucleotides match TRBD2. CDR1 ENHRY and CDR2 SYGVKD come from the germline V gene. This CDR3 is built from 14 residues. CDR3 amino acids: CAISAGLAYNGQFF. CDR3 bases: TGTGCCATCAGCGCAGGACTAGCGTACAATGGGCAGTTCTTC.

This clonotype was seen a few times. The chain has TRBV2 and TRBJ2-5, with 12 positions matching TRBD1. The J call may be incorrect, as the DNA end agrees better with TRBJ2-7. The CDR3 runs 15 residues. Germline assignment: CDR1 SNHLY and CDR2 FYNNEI. The CDR3 sequence: CASSKPGTGGHEQYF. In DNA, the CDR3 is TGTGCCAGCAGTAAACCCGGGACAGGGGGCCACGAGCAGTACTTC.

The chain has TRBV7-2 and TRBJ1-1; D not certain. Trimming shortened V by 3 bases and J by 5 bases, and 13 bases separated the two germline ends. This CDR3 region has 14 residues. CDR1 is SGHTA, CDR2 FQGNSA, per germline. The CDR3 here is CASSFAETGTEAFF. CDR3 coding DNA: TGTGCCAGCAGCTTTGCTGAAACGGGAACTGAAGCTTTCTTT. Filled out from reference TRBV7-2 and TRBJ1-1, the complete variable domain reads GAGVSQSPSNKVTEKGKDVELRCDPISGHTALYWYRQSLGQGLEFLIYFQGNSAPDKSGLPSDRFSAERTGGSVSTLTIQRTQQEDSAVYLCASSFAETGTEAFFGQGTRLTVV.

The rearrangement joins TRBV12-3 or TRBV12-4 to TRBJ2-5; 9 positions agree with TRBD2. The CDR3 totals 15 residues. Germline trimming cut 4 bases from V and 1 base from J; bases unmatched to any gene: 4. The CDR3 sequence: CASSWQAGGQETQYF. CDR3 sequence (DNA): TGTGCCAGCAGTTGGCAAGCGGGAGGCCAAGAGACCCAGTACTTC.

The rearrangement joins TRBV27 to TRBJ2-7, with D possibly being TRBD1 (5 bases). Looked up from germline, CDR1 is MNHEY and CDR2 is SMNVEV (reference sequence). The CDR3 contains 15 residues. V was pared by 4 bases and J by 1 base, with 14 bases between. CDR3 nucleotides: TGTGCCAGCAGTTCCTCAGGGCGACGTTCCTACGAGCAGTACTTC. It yields the protein CASSSSGRRSYEQYF.

In its sample, this clonotype was seen a few times. The rearrangement joins TRBV25-1 to TRBJ1-6; D is possibly TRBD1 (5 bases). Germline assignment: CDR1 MGHDK and CDR2 SYGVNS. V lost 0 bases and J 9 bases, leaving 12 bases between the germline ends. The CDR3 spans 15 residues. CDR3 bases: TGTGCCAGCAGTGAATATCAGGGAAGTCGTTCACCCCTCCACTTT. It specifies CASSEYQGSRSPLHF.

The rearrangement joins TRBV2 to TRBJ1-1; no reliable D call. CDR3 length: 14 amino acids. The germline V gene has CDR1 SNHLY and CDR2 FYNNEI. V lost 0 bases and J lost 0, with 5 bases in between. As DNA, the CDR3 is TGTGCCAGCAGTGAAGCGTTTTTGAACACTGAAGCTTTCTTT. This codes for CASSEAFLNTEAFF.

The chain joins TRBV6-2 or TRBV6-3 to TRBJ2-6; a weak D match, TRBD1 (5 bases). Trimming cost V 6 bases and J 0 bases, with 9 bases left between them. The germline CDR1 and CDR2 sequences are MNHEY and SVGEGT. The CDR3 is made up of 15 amino acids. The CDR3 here is CASRDTNSGANVLTF. The CDR3 nucleotides are TGTGCCAGCAGGGACACCAACTCTGGGGCCAACGTCCTGACTTTC.

The genes are TRBV6-2 or TRBV6-3 and TRBJ2-7, with TRBD1 identical over 11 bases. Germline values: CDR1 MNHEY, CDR2 SVGEGT. The trim removed 6 bases at V and 2 bases at J, leaving 9 bases unmatched. The CDR3 spans 16 residues. CDR3 bases: TGTGCCAGCAGGACGCCAGGACAGGGGGCAACCTACGAGCAGTACTTC. Translation gives CASRTPGQGATYEQYF.

The chain employs TRBV16 and TRBJ1-1; D gene unclear. The CDR3 extends over 14 amino acids. Trimming took 2 bases from V and 2 from J, leaving 9 bases between them. The V gene's germline CDR1 is KGHSY and CDR2 FQNENV. CDR3 in amino acids: CASSQGRYNTEAFF. For the CDR3, the DNA is TGTGCCAGCAGCCAAGGTCGCTACAACACTGAAGCTTTCTTT.

V gene TRBV4-1 combines with J gene TRBJ2-1; the match to TRBD1 covers 9 bases. The junction had 12 bases not matched to a gene; V was cut back by 4 bases and J by 8 bases. Germline CDR1 reads MGHRA; CDR2 reads YSYEKL. The CDR3 is 16 residues long. CDR3 loop: CASSLNTGTGLDEQFF. The CDR3 bases are TGCGCCAGCAGCCTAAATACCGGGACAGGGCTCGATGAGCAGTTCTTC.

This clonotype was seen more than once but under ten times. The chain links TRBV28 to TRBJ2-3; tentative D call: TRBD1 (6 bases). In germline, CDR1 is MDHEN, CDR2 SYDVKM. V lost 5 bases, J lost 5 bases, and 20 bases lay in between. This CDR3 region has 16 residues. For the CDR3, the DNA is TGTGCCAGCAGTCCCCCGTACCGGGACAAGAGAGATACGCAGTATTTT. Translated: CASSPPYRDKRDTQYF.

This chain joins TRBV6-2 or TRBV6-3 and TRBJ1-1; no definite D call. The V and J ends lost 6 bases and 1 base respectively, with 12 bases between them. The CDR3 is 14 amino acids. Germline V gene sequence: CDR1 MNHEY, CDR2 SVGEGT. The CDR3: CASSESRGNTEAFF. The CDR3 nucleotides read TGTGCCAGCAGCGAGAGTCGGGGGAACACTGAAGCTTTCTTT.

This clonotype was observed a few times. The chain joins TRBV7-2 to TRBJ2-4; maybe TRBD2 (7 bases). The J call may not be correct, given that the DNA end is closer to TRBJ2-7. The CDR3 is made up of 17 amino acids. Germline assignment: CDR1 SGHTA and CDR2 FQGNSA. For the CDR3, the DNA is TGTGCCAGCAGCCCGGTGCACGGGGGGACACCCATCGGCGAGCAGTACTTC. Its protein is CASSPVHGGTPIGEQYF.

The J gene is TRBJ1-2, the V gene TRBV7-2; D might be TRBD1 (5 bases). Trimming took off 7 bases at V and 1 base at J, with 19 bases between the two ends. The CDR3 contains 16 residues. From germline, CDR1 is SGHTA and CDR2 FQGNSA. Here the CDR3 reads CASTQSVGGSNYGYTF. In DNA, the CDR3 is TGTGCCAGCACCCAGTCGGTGGGGGGGAGTAACTATGGCTACACCTTC.

Worth noting for this clonotype: A much larger clone differs by one base, so this may be a read error. This rearrangement joins TRBV5-1 to TRBJ2-1; D might be TRBD1 (6 bases). The CDR3 runs to 14 residues. Trimming took 0 bases from V and 4 from J, leaving 8 bases between them. Germline V CDR1 and CDR2: SGHRS, YFSETQ. The CDR3 is CASSLEQGYNEQFF. CDR3 in DNA: TGCGCCAGCAGCTTGGAACAGGGATACAATGAGCAGTTCTTC. Full variable domain (rest looked up from reference TRBV5-1 and TRBJ2-1): KAGVTQTPRYLIKTRGQQVTLSCSPISGHRSVSWYQQTPGQGLQFLFEYFSETQRNKGNFPGRFSGRQFSNSRSEMNVSTLELGDSALYLCASSLEQGYNEQFFGPGTRLTVL.

The CDR3 here is CASSYTGLETQYF. CDR3 nucleotide sequence: TGTGCCAGCAGTTACACTGGGCTGGAGACCCAGTACTTC. The chain employs TRBV6-6 and TRBJ2-5; D uncertain. V dropped 2 bases and J dropped 5 bases, with 9 bases sitting between them. Germline CDR1 and CDR2: MNHNY and SVGAGI (reference sequence). This CDR3 spans 13 amino acids.

The rearrangement uses TRBV10-3 and TRBJ2-1; 11 nucleotides match TRBD2. Per the germline V gene, CDR1 is ENHRY and CDR2 is SYGVKD. The CDR3 has 16 residues. V gave up 2 bases and J gave up 5 bases; unmatched junction bases: 5. For the CDR3, the DNA is TGTGCCATCAGTGAGCCTTCTAGCGGGGGGAACAATGAGCAGTTCTTC. The encoded protein is CAISEPSSGGNNEQFF.

The rearrangement uses TRBV10-3 and TRBJ2-1; 7 bases match TRBD2. CDR3 length: 15 amino acids. Trimming took 3 bases from V and 3 from J; bases not matched to a gene: 5. Germline V CDR1 and CDR2: ENHRY, SYGVKD. CDR3 residues: CAISEERGLYNEQFF. DNA for the CDR3: TGTGCCATCAGTGAAGAGCGGGGACTCTACAATGAGCAGTTCTTC.

This clonotype turned up a few times. The rearrangement joins TRBV6-2 or TRBV6-3 to TRBJ2-1, with D possibly being TRBD1 (5 bases). Germline CDR1 and CDR2: MNHEY and SVGEGT. Trimming stripped 4 bases from V and 5 bases from J, with 12 bases between. CDR3 size: 14 residues. CDR3 bases: TGTGCCAGCAGTTCCGACGGACACGACAATGAGCAGTTCTTC. Translating gives CASSSDGHDNEQFF.

Comments on this clonotype: One end of the junction varies from germline; a read error may be responsible. This sequence joins TRBV24-1 and TRBJ1-1; a weak D match, TRBD1 (5 bases). This CDR3 contains 17 residues. Germline CDR1 reads KGHDR; CDR2 reads SFDVKD. The CDR3 DNA reads TGTGCCACCAGTCAAATTTTCATCGGGTCGGGGGTAACTGTAGCTTTCTTT. It translates to CATSQIFIGSGVTVAFF.

This clonotype has more than one count but fewer than ten. CDR3 region: CASSEVPMGMDEQYF. Written as DNA, the CDR3 is TGCGCCAGCAGCGAGGTACCCATGGGGATGGATGAGCAGTACTTC. The chain carries TRBV5-1 and TRBJ2-7, with no clear D. This CDR3 spans 15 amino acids. The germline V gene has CDR1 SGHRS and CDR2 YFSETQ. V gave up 4 bases and J gave up 7 bases, with 21 bases separating them.

The rearrangement joins TRBV7-2 to TRBJ2-7; D is unresolved. V was shortened by 3 bases and J by 4 bases, with 13 bases between the two germline ends. Germline CDR1 reads SGHTA; CDR2 reads FQGNSA. The CDR3 totals 14 residues. The CDR3 DNA sequence: TGTGCCAGCAGCTTTGGCCCGGCGTCGTACGAGCAGTACTTC. Translated, it gives CASSFGPASYEQYF.

The sample holds one count of this clonotype. Since a much larger clone is just one base distant, this may be a read error. The chain is built from TRBV11-1 and TRBJ2-5, with D possibly being TRBD1 (5 bases). The J call is uncertain, as TRBJ2-1 better fits the DNA end. Germline loops: CDR1 SGHAT, CDR2 FQDESV (reference sequence). This CDR3 is built from 16 residues. CDR3 sequence reads: CASSFRTPLGQETQFF. The CDR3 nucleotides read TGTGCCAGCAGCTTCAGGACGCCCCTAGGACAAGAGACCCAGTTCTTC.

The rearrangement joins TRBV24-1 to TRBJ2-7, with 8 positions matching TRBD2. Unmatched junction bases numbered 15, after V lost 9 bases and J lost 3 bases. This CDR3 has 16 amino acids. Germline loops: CDR1 KGHDR, CDR2 SFDVKD. The CDR3 nucleotides read TGTGCCACCCATTGGGGGGCGGGGGGCCGATTCTACGAGCAGTACTTC. It specifies CATHWGAGGRFYEQYF.

The CDR3 DNA reads TGTGCCAGCAGTCATATACCTCCCAAAAACATTCAGTACTTC. Its translation: CASSHIPPKNIQYF. The chain uses TRBV28 and TRBJ2-4, with no clear D. CDR1 is MDHEN, CDR2 SYDVKM, per germline. Trimming cost V 5 bases and J 2 bases, with 10 bases left between them. This CDR3 has 14 residues.